The 5 T cell receptor beta chains in this list originate from one sample, sequenced in a study of shared clonotypes between healthy human individuals. Naivety among CD8 cells was defined by CD45RO negativity and positive CCR7 selection, thereby excluding terminally differentiated effector memory CD45RA+ cells. Measured with immunoSEQ multiplex PCR; TCRdb has only the in-frame clones, and not every one. The sample lists roughly 2.1 million clones, just over 90% occurring once. The sequenced sample consisted of naive CD8+ T cells from PBMCs. The receptors shown here come from a man in his late teens or twenties in good health. Some clones in this sample may be carry-over from other donors' samples.

Regarding this clone: Other DNA sequences of this sample code for an identical CDR3. V usage is TRBV5-1 and J usage is TRBJ2-7; 8 positions agree with TRBD1. V was pared by 5 bases and J by 3 bases, with 1 base of the junction left unmatched. The CDR3 is made up of 12 amino acids. The germline V gene encodes CDR1 SGHRS and CDR2 YFSETQ. CDR3 residues: CASSDRGYEQYF. The CDR3 region has the DNA TGCGCCAGCAGTGACAGGGGCTACGAGCAGTACTTC.

V and J are TRBV4-3 and TRBJ2-7; D may be TRBD2 (5 bases). CDR1 is LGHNA and CDR2 is YSLEER in the germline V gene. This CDR3 has 15 residues. Trimming shortened V by 0 bases and J by 4 bases, and 13 bases separated the two germline ends. The CDR3 sequence is CASSQDAAEGYEQYF. CDR3 bases: TGCGCCAGCAGCCAAGATGCGGCAGAGGGATACGAGCAGTACTTC.

This clone came up once. V and J are TRBV4-3 and TRBJ2-5; no definite D call. Germline V CDR1 and CDR2: LGHNA, YSLEER. The germline V and J ends were trimmed by 4 bases and 5 bases, with 26 bases remaining between them. This CDR3 region has 18 residues. The CDR3 sequence: CASSPRPVVRGSGETQYF. The CDR3 DNA follows: TGCGCCAGCAGCCCCCGTCCCGTGGTTAGAGGCTCTGGGGAGACCCAGTACTTC.

The chain links TRBV13 to TRBJ2-3, with 14 bases that match TRBD2. The ends lost 3 bases at V and 8 bases at J; junction bases unmatched: 7. This CDR3 has 16 amino acids. The germline CDR1 and CDR2 sequences are PRHDT and FYEKMQ (reference sequence). CDR3 DNA: TGTGCCAGCAGCTTGCGGACTAGCGGGAGGACCACTACGCAGTATTTT. Its protein is CASSLRTSGRTTTQYF.

This chain joins TRBV11-2 and TRBJ2-1, with a tentative D call TRBD2 (6 bases). Trimming removed 5 bases from V and 1 base from J, with 15 bases in between. CDR1 SGHAT and CDR2 FQNNGV come from the germline V gene. The CDR3 sequence is 16 residues long. Here the CDR3 reads CASSQGLKLSYNEQFF. CDR3 nucleotides: TGTGCCAGCAGCCAAGGACTAAAACTATCCTACAATGAGCAGTTCTTC.